The present entry profiles one TCR beta chain with its context. What it recognizes is unknown. This specimen belongs to a study of cytomegalovirus exposure and HLA in healthy donors. Broader study findings: Across HLA loci, a later analysis found differing TCR association rates, with DRB1 most and HLA-C fewest.

After removal of 5 bases from V and 1 base from J, the junction contained 4 bases not matched to a gene. Germline V lookup: CDR1 SEHNR, CDR2 FQNEAQ (reference sequence). This CDR3 spans 14 amino acids. Primers: 60 Vbeta forward and 13 Jbeta reverse. Only in-frame clones appear in the TCRdb table, and some are missing; sequencing was by immunoSEQ multiplex PCR. In the table there are about 120,000 clones, about 80% of which are singletons. Sequencing was carried out using PBMCs. The chain links TRBV7-9 to TRBJ2-5, with 7 nucleotides matching TRBD2. This TCR was recovered from a man younger than 35 in good health and CMV-seronegative. CDR3 region: CASSAGTTQETQYF. CDR3 nucleotide sequence: TGTGCCAGCAGCGCCGGGACTACCCAAGAGACCCAGTACTTC.